This TCR beta chain was recorded in a study of siplizumab effects on memory and regulatory T cells. Findings and limits, study-wide: Unstimulated subsets captured only a minor fraction of alloreactive clones. Naive T cell populations appeared to exhibit greater diversity than memory cells and appeared to be major alloresponse contributors.

Worth noting for this clone: What it binds is not known.

CDR3 length: 19 residues. Trimming removed 2 bases at V and 2 bases at J, with 19 bases between. CDR1 and CDR2 from the germline V gene are MNHNS and SASEGT. Sequencing used immunoSEQ multiplex PCR; TCRdb keeps in-frame clones, though not all of them. This table holds around 86,000 clones, around 94% found once. This rearrangement joins TRBV6-1 to TRBJ2-6; TRBD2 is a possible D gene (5 bases). Sequenced material: non-Treg CD4+ T cells sorted from blood. The TCR was taken from a human donor in good health. The CDR3, as DNA: TGTGCCAGCAGTGAAAACCCCCCGGGGTCCCTGACTGGGGCCAACGTCCTGACTTTC. This gives the protein CASSENPPGSLTGANVLTF.